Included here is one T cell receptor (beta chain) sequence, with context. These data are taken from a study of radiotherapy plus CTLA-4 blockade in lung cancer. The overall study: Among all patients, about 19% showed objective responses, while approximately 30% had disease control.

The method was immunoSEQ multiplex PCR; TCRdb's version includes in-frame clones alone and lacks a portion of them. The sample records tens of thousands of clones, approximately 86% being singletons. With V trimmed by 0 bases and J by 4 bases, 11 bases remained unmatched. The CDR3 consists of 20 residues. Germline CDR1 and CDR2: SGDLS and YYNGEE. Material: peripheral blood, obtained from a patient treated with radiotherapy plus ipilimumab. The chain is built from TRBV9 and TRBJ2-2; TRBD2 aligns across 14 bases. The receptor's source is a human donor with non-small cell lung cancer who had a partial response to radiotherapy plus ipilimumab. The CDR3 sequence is CASSVDSRGTSGRRTGELFF. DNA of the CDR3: TGTGCCAGCAGCGTAGATAGTCGGGGGACTAGCGGGAGACGCACCGGGGAGCTGTTTTTT.